Listed here are 31 T cell receptor beta chains from one sample, sequenced in a study of blood T cell repertoires in COVID-19. Produced via immunoSEQ multiplex PCR; TCRdb's table is partial and in-frame only. The table records roughly 250,000 clones, more than 60% of them present only once. The sequenced sample consisted of peripheral blood. The receptors stem from a woman aged 40 to 49 with active or convalescent COVID-19.

This chain joins TRBV15 and TRBJ1-2; D call uncertain. The ends were cut back, 0 bases at V and 8 bases at J, with 13 bases in the middle. This CDR3 has 14 amino acids. Germline loops: CDR1 LNHNV, CDR2 YYDKDF (reference sequence). The CDR3 loop reads CATSREWGDAGYTF. CDR3 bases: TGTGCCACCAGCAGAGAGTGGGGAGACGCGGGCTACACCTTC.

The chain employs TRBV15 and TRBJ2-1; D remains ambiguous. Germline V CDR1 and CDR2: LNHNV, YYDKDF (reference sequence). This CDR3 has 13 residues. V lost 7 bases and J lost 5, with 12 bases in between. Here the CDR3 reads CATNFYRNNEQFF. The CDR3 DNA reads as TGTGCCACCAATTTTTACAGAAACAATGAGCAGTTCTTC. Looking up the rest from reference TRBV15 and TRBJ2-1 gives the full variable domain: DAMVIQNPRYQVTQFGKPVTLSCSQTLNHNVMYWYQQKSSQAPKLLFHYYDKDFNNEADTPDNFQSRRPNTSFCFLDIRSPGLGDTAMYLCATNFYRNNEQFFGPGTRLTVL.

This clone appeared a few times. This chain connects TRBV7-9 to TRBJ2-5, with D unresolved. Looked up from germline, CDR1 is SEHNR and CDR2 is FQNEAQ (reference sequence). V lost 10 bases and J 4 bases, leaving 13 bases between the germline ends. The CDR3 sequence is 12 residues long. The chain's CDR3 is CATLQTGETQYF. CDR3 coding DNA: TGTGCCACTCTACAAACGGGAGAGACCCAGTACTTC.

This chain uses TRBV11-2 with TRBJ2-1, with TRBD2 matching over 8 bases. Germline loops: CDR1 SGHAT, CDR2 FQNNGV. This CDR3 is 15 amino acids long. Germline trimming cut 3 bases from V and 6 bases from J; bases unmatched to any gene: 7. The CDR3 DNA follows: TGTGCCAGCAGCTTTGCGGGGGGCGCAGGCAATGAGCAGTTCTTC. This gives the protein CASSFAGGAGNEQFF.

This clone occurred a few times. The chain links TRBV19 to TRBJ1-3; no definite D call. This CDR3 region has 11 residues. V was trimmed by 6 bases and J by 4 bases, leaving 4 bases between them. The germline V gene encodes CDR1 LNHDA and CDR2 SQIVND (reference sequence). This CDR3 reads CASREGNTIYF. The CDR3 nucleotides are TGTGCCAGTAGAGAGGGAAACACCATATATTTT.

This chain uses TRBV15 with TRBJ2-7; a possible D gene is TRBD1 (6 bases). Trimming took 3 bases from V and 1 from J, leaving 13 bases between them. This CDR3 has 15 residues. The germline V gene encodes CDR1 LNHNV and CDR2 YYDKDF (reference sequence). CDR3 sequence (DNA): TGTGCCACCAGCAGTGGGTCAGGGGCGTCCTACGAGCAGTACTTC. Amino acids: CATSSGSGASYEQYF.

The V and J genes are TRBV11-2 and TRBJ1-2; D is ambiguous. V was clipped by 1 base and J by 2 bases, with 11 bases between them. The CDR3 spans 15 residues. Germline CDR1 SGHAT, CDR2 FQNNGV. The CDR3 loop is CASSLGQSVNYGYTF. The DNA of the CDR3 is TGTGCCAGCAGCTTAGGGCAGTCCGTCAACTATGGCTACACCTTC.

The V and J genes are TRBV27 and TRBJ1-5, with D uncertain. The CDR3 loop spans 13 amino acids. V was cut by 6 bases and J by 6 bases, with 12 bases left in between. The germline gives CDR1 MNHEY, CDR2 SMNVEV (reference sequence). The CDR3 loop reads CASSRTWAQPQHF. Here the CDR3 DNA reads TGTGCCAGCAGCCGCACATGGGCTCAGCCCCAGCATTTT.

The J gene is TRBJ2-1, the V gene TRBV27; weak D call: TRBD2 (5 bases). The germline V gene has CDR1 MNHEY and CDR2 SMNVEV (reference sequence). The CDR3 sequence is 11 residues long. V was pared by 7 bases and J by 13 bases, with 14 bases between. The CDR3 protein is CASKLGSEQFF. The CDR3, as DNA: TGTGCCAGCAAGTTAGGGAGTGAACAGTTCTTC.

V is TRBV5-1 and J is TRBJ1-2; TRBD1 agrees at 10 bases. Germline-derived CDR1 and CDR2 are SGHRS and YFSETQ. CDR3 length equals 15 residues. The V segment lost 0 bases and the J segment 7 bases; nucleotides outside the gene matches: 6. CDR3 bases: TGCGCCAGCAGCTTGGAGACAGGGGGCGAGGGTGGCTACACCTTC. The encoded protein is CASSLETGGEGGYTF.

CDR3 sequence: CASSESEGQNEKLFF. The CDR3 DNA reads TGCGCCAGCAGTGAGTCGGAGGGCCAGAATGAAAAACTGTTTTTT. V is TRBV10-2 and J is TRBJ1-4, with no clear D. CDR1 and CDR2 (germline): WSHSY, SAAADI. V lost 0 bases and J 5 bases, leaving 10 bases between the germline ends. The CDR3 consists of 15 residues.

The CDR3 nucleotides are TGTGCCATCAGTGAAAGGAGTGGCAATCAGCCCCAGCATTTT. It codes for CAISERSGNQPQHF. J is TRBJ1-5 and V is TRBV10-3; D call uncertain. CDR3 size: 14 residues. The V end was cut by 3 bases, the J end by 2 bases, with 8 bases between. Germline V gives CDR1 ENHRY, CDR2 SYGVKD.

The J gene is TRBJ1-6, the V gene TRBV7-9; TRBD1 aligns across 8 bases. The CDR3 length is 15 residues. V shed 1 base, J shed 10 bases, and the junction held 6 bases outside the gene matches. The germline gives CDR1 SEHNR, CDR2 FQNEAQ (reference sequence). The CDR3 DNA is TGTGCCAGCAGCTTAGAGGCAGGGGGCCGGTCACCCCTCCACTTT. Encoded protein: CASSLEAGGRSPLHF. Complete variable domain (other parts from reference TRBV7-9 and TRBJ1-6): DTGVSQNPRHKITKRGQNVTFRCDPISEHNRLYWYRQTLGQGPEFLTYFQNEAQLEKSRLLSDRFSAERPKGSFSTLEIQRTEQGDSAMYLCASSLEAGGRSPLHFGNGTRLTVT.

The V and J genes are TRBV28 and TRBJ1-2; the match to TRBD1 covers 7 bases. Germline values: CDR1 MDHEN, CDR2 SYDVKM. J gave up 3 bases and V 5 bases, and 6 bases lay outside the gene matches. The CDR3 loop spans 14 amino acids. The CDR3 reads CASSPRQGYYGYTF. As DNA, the CDR3 is TGTGCCAGCAGTCCCCGACAGGGTTACTATGGCTACACCTTC.

With respect to this clone: The junction does not match germline at one end; this may be a read error. The J gene is TRBJ2-5, the V gene TRBV9, with TRBD2 matching over 7 bases. The CDR3 runs 13 residues. Germline V gene data show CDR1 as SGDLS and CDR2 as YYNGEE. CDR3 amino acids: CASSSVEYSGLDF. DNA of the CDR3: TGTGCCAGCAGCTCCGTAGAGTATAGCGGGTTGGACTTC.

On this clone itself: Other DNA variants within this sample encode the same CDR3. The rearrangement links TRBV18 to TRBJ2-3; the match to TRBD1 covers 7 bases. Losses at the gene ends were 1 base for V and 6 bases for J; bases not matched to a gene: 4. Germline CDR1 and CDR2: KGHSH and LQKENI. The CDR3 contains 14 residues. CDR3 residues: CASSPLAGGDTQYF. The DNA for the CDR3 is TGTGCCAGCTCACCACTGGCAGGGGGTGATACGCAGTATTTT.

This chain connects TRBV7-2 to TRBJ1-6; 10 bases match TRBD1. Germline V gives CDR1 SGHTA, CDR2 FQGNSA. Trimming removed 2 bases from V and 10 bases from J; junction bases left unmatched: 5. The CDR3 length is 15 residues. CDR3 loop: CASSLKGQGVSPLHF. The CDR3 DNA follows: TGTGCCAGCAGCTTAAAAGGACAGGGGGTCTCACCCCTCCACTTT.

DNA of the CDR3: TGTGCCAGCAGCGTAGATACCACCCGAGCAAACACTGAAGCTTTCTTT. It encodes CASSVDTTRANTEAFF. The chain couples TRBV9 to TRBJ1-1; D gene ambiguous. Deletions cut 0 bases from V and 2 bases from J, with 14 bases between. Germline V gene data show CDR1 as SGDLS and CDR2 as YYNGEE. This CDR3 is 16 amino acids long.

This clone has a single count. The chain links TRBV6-5 to TRBJ1-1; 9 positions match TRBD1. The CDR3 is 16 residues long. From germline, CDR1 is MNHEY and CDR2 SVGAGI. V lost 3 bases to trimming and J lost 1 base; unmatched junction nucleotides: 6. CDR3 protein: CASSYPPGQGNTEAFF. DNA of the CDR3: TGTGCCAGCAGTTATCCACCGGGACAGGGGAACACTGAAGCTTTCTTT.

The chain employs TRBV9 and TRBJ2-3; D might be TRBD2 (6 bases). CDR1 and CDR2 (germline): SGDLS, YYNGEE. The ends were cut back, 10 bases at V and 1 base at J, with 13 bases in the middle. CDR3 length equals 13 residues. The CDR3 loop reads CALRRGCTDTQYF. The CDR3 region has the DNA TGTGCCCTAAGACGGGGGTGCACAGATACGCAGTATTTT.

This chain connects TRBV2 to TRBJ1-5; TRBD1 agrees at 7 bases. This CDR3 contains 15 residues. Germline V gene lookup returns CDR1 SNHLY and CDR2 FYNNEI. V trimming: 6 bases; J trimming: 0 bases; junction bases outside the gene matches: 5. The CDR3 DNA reads as TGTGCCAGCAGCGGGACAGCCTTTAGCAATCAGCCCCAGCATTTT. It is translated as CASSGTAFSNQPQHF.

This CDR3 reads CASSLGRTPYGYTF. CDR3 DNA sequence: TGCGCCAGCAGCTTGGGTCGGACTCCCTATGGCTACACCTTC. V gene TRBV5-1 combines with J gene TRBJ1-2; no definite D call. The germline V gene has CDR1 SGHRS and CDR2 YFSETQ. The V gene lost 0 bases and the J gene lost 4 bases, with 10 bases spanning the gap. This CDR3 has 14 residues.

The chain links TRBV11-3 to TRBJ2-1; 10 positions match TRBD2. The CDR3 runs to 20 residues. Germline CDR1 is SGHNT and CDR2 is YENEEA. V shed 6 bases and J 7 bases; nucleotides not matched to a gene: 24. In nucleotides, the CDR3 is TGTGCCAGCAGTCCAGGGTGGACACATACTAGCGGGGAGGTTTTGAATGAGCAGTTCTTC. This encodes CASSPGWTHTSGEVLNEQFF.

The V and J genes are TRBV19 and TRBJ2-7, with 14 bases lining up with TRBD2. The CDR3 runs 15 residues. Germline V gene data show CDR1 as LNHDA and CDR2 as SQIVND (reference sequence). Losses at the gene ends were 7 bases for V and 7 bases for J; bases not matched to a gene: 9. This CDR3 is CASTGLAGDSEEQYF. CDR3 DNA: TGTGCCAGTACGGGACTAGCGGGGGATAGTGAAGAGCAGTACTTC.

This sequence joins TRBV5-6 and TRBJ2-7, with TRBD1 matching 9 bases. The better agreement between TRBJ2-1 and the DNA end casts doubt on the J call. From germline, CDR1 is SGHDT and CDR2 YYEEEE. This CDR3 region has 16 residues. Here the CDR3 reads CASSLLVGTGNYFQFF. The CDR3 coding sequence is TGTGCCAGCAGCTTGCTCGTCGGGACAGGGAACTATTTCCAGTTCTTC.

This chain links TRBV14 with TRBJ2-2; D remains unclear. There are 15 residues in the CDR3. Trimming left V 0 bases short and J 1 base short, with 6 bases between. CDR1 is SGHDN, CDR2 FVKESK, per germline. The chain's CDR3 is CASSQELWNTGELFF. The CDR3 DNA sequence: TGTGCCAGCAGCCAAGAATTATGGAACACCGGGGAGCTGTTTTTT.

The V and J genes are TRBV23-1 and TRBJ2-2; unclear D gene. TRBV23-1 is annotated as an ORF whose role is uncertain. The CDR3 contains 16 residues. Between the trimmed V and J ends, which lost 2 bases and 5 bases, there was a span of 15 bases. CDR3 bases: TGCGCCAGCAGTCAACCTCGGGTCGGCGAGACCGGGGAGCTGTTTTTT. Its protein product is CASSQPRVGETGELFF.

The chain is built from TRBV5-6 and TRBJ1-2; 7 positions match TRBD1. Trimming removed 0 bases from V and 3 bases from J; junction bases left unmatched: 5. The CDR3 covers 15 residues. Germline values: CDR1 SGHDT, CDR2 YYEEEE. The CDR3 DNA reads TGTGCCAGCAGCTTGGCCGGACAGGCATACTATGGCTACACCTTC. Its protein product is CASSLAGQAYYGYTF.

The chain combines TRBV15 with TRBJ1-1; D may be TRBD1 (5 bases). The CDR3 has 13 residues. Trimming removed 0 bases at V and 4 bases at J, with 6 bases between. Germline-derived CDR1 and CDR2 are LNHNV and YYDKDF (reference sequence). DNA of the CDR3: TGTGCCACCAGCAGAGACAGGGCCACTGAAGCTTTCTTT. Protein sequence: CATSRDRATEAFF.

This chain links TRBV11-2 with TRBJ1-2; D remains ambiguous. Trimming took off 1 base at V and 0 bases at J, with 9 bases between the two ends. The CDR3 sequence is 15 residues long. The V gene's germline CDR1 is SGHAT and CDR2 FQNNGV. The CDR3 spells CASSLVGRSNYGYTF. In nucleotides, the CDR3 is TGTGCCAGCAGCTTAGTTGGCAGATCTAACTATGGCTACACCTTC.

The V call is TRBV19, the J call TRBJ1-6, with D uncertain. Looked up from germline, CDR1 is LNHDA and CDR2 is SQIVND (reference sequence). Trimming cost V 6 bases and J 8 bases, with 14 bases left between them. CDR3 length equals 14 residues. For the CDR3, the DNA is TGTGCCAGTAGAGATCCACTCTGGTATTCACCCCTCCACTTT. This codes for CASRDPLWYSPLHF.